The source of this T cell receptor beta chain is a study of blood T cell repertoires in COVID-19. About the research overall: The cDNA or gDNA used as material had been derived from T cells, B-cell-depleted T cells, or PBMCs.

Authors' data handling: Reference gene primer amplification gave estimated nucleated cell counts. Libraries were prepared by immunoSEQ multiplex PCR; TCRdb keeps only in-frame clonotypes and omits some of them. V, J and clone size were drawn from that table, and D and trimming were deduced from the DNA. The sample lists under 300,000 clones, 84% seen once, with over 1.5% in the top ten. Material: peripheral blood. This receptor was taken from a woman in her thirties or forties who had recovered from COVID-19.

CDR3 coding DNA: TGTGCCAGCAGCCAAGGACGGACAGGGGCCGACATATATTCACCCCTCCACTTT. Translating it yields CASSQGRTGADIYSPLHF. V usage is TRBV4-2 and J usage is TRBJ1-6; TRBD1 agrees at 9 bases. The CDR3 totals 18 residues. Germline CDR1 and CDR2: LGHNA and YNFKEQ. V lost 1 base and J lost 8; bases outside the gene matches: 12.